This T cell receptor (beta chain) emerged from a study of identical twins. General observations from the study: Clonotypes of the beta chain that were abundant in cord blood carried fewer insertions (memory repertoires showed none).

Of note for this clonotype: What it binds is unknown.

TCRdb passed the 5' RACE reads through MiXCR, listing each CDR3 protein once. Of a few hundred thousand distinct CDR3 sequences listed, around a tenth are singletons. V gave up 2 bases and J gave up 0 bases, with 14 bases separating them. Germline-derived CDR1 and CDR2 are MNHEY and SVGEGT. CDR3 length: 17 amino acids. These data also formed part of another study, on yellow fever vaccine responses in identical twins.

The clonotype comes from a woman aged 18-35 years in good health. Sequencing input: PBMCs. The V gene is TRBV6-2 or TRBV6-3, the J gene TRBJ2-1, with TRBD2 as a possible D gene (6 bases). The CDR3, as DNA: TGTGCCAGCAGTTACCCCTTAGGGAGGAGCTCCTACAATGAGCAGTTCTTC. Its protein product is CASSYPLGRSSYNEQFF.